The next 28 T cell receptor beta chains were all read from a single sample in a study of response to subunit inactivated influenza vaccine (dated by TCRdb to the late 2010s). Libraries were made using RT-PCR. The sequencer listed for this sample is Illumina HiSeq 2500. In-frame beta chains were kept once TCRdb had trimmed the public reads at Q25 with fastp and called clones with MiXCR. Each entry merges the rows of one CDR3 protein and shows their most common DNA and genes. The sample data list hundreds of thousands of distinct CDR3 sequences, and approximately 15% of these were observed just once. Clones ranked in the top ten supply 7.5% to 8% of the sample. Sequenced material: PBMCs from blood, taken about 14 days before vaccination. These receptors came from a man between 45 and 60 years old who received an inactivated influenza vaccine. Donor details come from another sample of the same person, matched by shared clones.

The rearrangement joins TRBV20-1 to TRBJ2-2; D is ambiguous. Per germline, CDR1 DFQATT and CDR2 SNEGSKA (reference sequence). The CDR3 is 12 residues long. V was clipped by 2 bases and J by 5 bases, with 6 bases between them. In nucleotides, the CDR3 is TGCAGTGCTAGATTAACTACCGGGGAGCTGTTTTTT. The encoded protein is CSARLTTGELFF.

This clonotype appeared a few times. The gene calls are TRBV30 and TRBJ1-1, with D unresolved. V lost 3 bases and J lost 2, with 4 bases in between. The CDR3 runs to 11 residues. Germline CDR1 GTSNPN, CDR2 SVGIG (reference sequence). The CDR3 loop is CAWRSNTEAFF. CDR3 nucleotides: TGTGCCTGGAGATCTAACACTGAAGCTTTCTTT.

This clonotype was seen a handful of times. The chain is built from TRBV9 and TRBJ2-1, with D possibly being TRBD2 (7 bases). The germline V gene has CDR1 SGDLS and CDR2 YYNGEE. The CDR3 totals 15 residues. V dropped 4 bases and J dropped 7 bases, with 18 bases sitting between them. CDR3 DNA: TGTGCCAGCAGCTCCCGCGGGGGCGCCACAAATGAGCAGTTCTTC. It encodes CASSSRGGATNEQFF.

The chain recombines TRBV24-1 with TRBJ2-3; D might be TRBD1 (6 bases). Trimming stripped 3 bases from V and 2 bases from J, with 11 bases between. The CDR3 contains 15 residues. Germline CDR1 is KGHDR and CDR2 is SFDVKD. This chain's CDR3 is CATSDTGTITDTQYF. CDR3 nucleotide sequence: TGTGCCACCAGTGATACAGGGACCATCACAGATACGCAGTATTTT.

This clonotype was observed a few times. The rearrangement links TRBV27 to TRBJ2-1; 12 positions match TRBD2. CDR3 length: 15 residues. Trimming removed 6 bases from V and 9 bases from J; junction bases left unmatched: 9. Germline V CDR1 and CDR2: MNHEY, SMNVEV (reference sequence). The CDR3 sequence: CASRPLAGGPGEQFF. CDR3 in DNA: TGTGCCAGCAGACCTCTAGCGGGAGGGCCTGGTGAGCAGTTCTTC.

This clonotype has ten or more counts. The chain joins TRBV30 to TRBJ1-6; D remains ambiguous. The germline V gene encodes CDR1 GTSNPN and CDR2 SVGIG (reference sequence). The V end was cut by 5 bases, the J end by 8 bases, with 19 bases between. The CDR3 consists of 15 residues. The CDR3 DNA reads TGTGCCTGGTCCAAACTCCGGATGGAGGATTCACCCCTCCACTTT. Amino acid sequence: CAWSKLRMEDSPLHF.

This clonotype was picked up a small number of times. J is TRBJ2-7 and V is TRBV7-2; either TRBD1 or TRBD2 may fit D (6 bases each). The CDR3 runs to 16 residues. The germline V gene encodes CDR1 SGHTA and CDR2 FQGNSA. V gave up 2 bases and J gave up 1 base, with 15 bases separating them. The CDR3 loop is CASSLTSGAGSYEQYF. For the CDR3, the DNA is TGTGCCAGCAGCTTAACCTCGGGGGCTGGGTCCTACGAGCAGTACTTC.

This clonotype was detected only a few times. The gene calls are TRBV12-3 or TRBV12-4 and TRBJ2-2; D call uncertain. This CDR3 spans 13 amino acids. Trimming left V 5 bases short and J 8 bases short, with 12 bases between. This chain's CDR3 is CASSESNVGELFF. The DNA for the CDR3 is TGTGCCAGCAGTGAATCGAACGTTGGGGAGCTGTTTTTT.

This clonotype came up a few times. The genes are TRBV2 and TRBJ2-7, with a weak D call TRBD1 (5 bases). CDR1 SNHLY and CDR2 FYNNEI come from the germline V gene. V lost 4 bases, J lost 5 bases, and 15 bases lay in between. The CDR3 covers 14 residues. CDR3 region: CASSVRQGSDEQYF. The CDR3 bases are TGTGCCAGCAGTGTCAGGCAGGGAAGCGACGAGCAGTACTTC.

This chain uses TRBV18 with TRBJ2-5, with 9 bases that match TRBD1. The V gene's germline CDR1 is KGHSH and CDR2 LQKENI. Losses at the gene ends were 2 bases for V and 5 bases for J; bases not matched to a gene: 9. This CDR3 has 16 residues. The CDR3, as DNA: TGTGCCAGCTCACCAGCCCTGGGACAGGGACGGGAGACCCAGTACTTC. Its protein is CASSPALGQGRETQYF.

A few counts support this clonotype. The chain joins TRBV5-1 to TRBJ1-5; D gene uncertain. The CDR3 totals 15 residues. CDR1 SGHRS and CDR2 YFSETQ come from the germline V gene. Trimming removed 0 bases at V and 4 bases at J, with 11 bases between. The CDR3 spells CASSLVSGMNQPQHF. Here the CDR3 DNA reads TGCGCCAGCAGCTTGGTATCCGGGATGAATCAGCCCCAGCATTTT.

There are a few counts of this clonotype. The CDR3 DNA sequence: TGTGCCAGCAGTGTAAACCGGGACGTCTTCACAGATACGCAGTATTTT. Amino acid sequence: CASSVNRDVFTDTQYF. The rearrangement joins TRBV28 to TRBJ2-3; D is perhaps TRBD1 or TRBD2 (5 bases each). Trimming removed 5 bases at V and 2 bases at J, with 17 bases between. CDR1 is MDHEN, CDR2 SYDVKM, per germline. CDR3 length: 16 residues.

The chain is built from TRBV12-3 or TRBV12-4 and TRBJ2-7, with D unresolved. V was shortened by 0 bases and J by 5 bases, with 8 bases between the two germline ends. This CDR3 comprises 13 residues. The CDR3 protein is CASSLARLDEQYF. As DNA, the CDR3 is TGTGCCAGCAGTTTAGCGCGGTTGGACGAGCAGTACTTC.

This chain joins TRBV20-1 and TRBJ2-7; 11 nucleotides align to TRBD2. Germline lookup yields CDR1 DFQATT and CDR2 SNEGSKA (reference sequence). CDR3 length: 15 residues. V was pared by 0 bases and J by 6 bases, with 7 bases of the junction left unmatched. The CDR3 protein is CSARDVTSGSFEQYF. The DNA for the CDR3 is TGCAGTGCTAGAGATGTAACTAGCGGGAGCTTCGAGCAGTACTTC.

This clonotype was observed many times. V gene TRBV6-2 or TRBV6-3 combines with J gene TRBJ2-4; 7 bases are shared with TRBD2. The CDR3 is 15 residues long. The J segment lost 7 bases and the V segment lost 2 bases, leaving 8 bases of the junction unmatched. CDR1 is MNHEY, CDR2 SVGEGT, per germline. As DNA, the CDR3 is TGTGCCAGCAGTTACGGCGGGCGGGAGACTAACATTCAGTACTTC. Its translation: CASSYGGRETNIQYF.

The chain combines TRBV6-2 or TRBV6-3 with TRBJ2-1, with TRBD2 identical over 11 bases. Looked up from germline, CDR1 is MNHEY and CDR2 is SVGEGT. V dropped 6 bases and J dropped 3; count of bases not matched to a gene: 7. The CDR3 loop spans 16 amino acids. Here the CDR3 reads CASRSTSGAYYNEQFF. The CDR3 DNA reads as TGTGCCAGCAGGTCGACTAGCGGGGCCTACTACAATGAGCAGTTCTTC.

This clonotype occurred a few times. The gene calls are TRBV20-1 and TRBJ1-2; tentatively, D is TRBD1 (5 bases). Germline assignment: CDR1 DFQATT and CDR2 SNEGSKA (reference sequence). Trimming took 6 bases from V and 2 from J, leaving 10 bases between them. The CDR3 runs 12 residues. The CDR3 loop is CSAVDRNYGYTF. CDR3 bases: TGCAGTGCCGTAGACAGAAACTATGGCTACACCTTC.

This chain connects TRBV7-6 to TRBJ2-1; 7 nucleotides align to TRBD2. V shed 2 bases and J 13 bases; nucleotides not matched to a gene: 11. The CDR3 is 14 residues long. Germline values: CDR1 SGHVS, CDR2 FNYEAQ. The chain's CDR3 is CASSLNLAAPTQFF. The CDR3, as DNA: TGTGCCAGCAGCTTAAACCTAGCGGCCCCAACCCAGTTCTTC.

There are a few counts of this clonotype. The chain couples TRBV12-3 or TRBV12-4 to TRBJ2-2, with 7 bases lining up with TRBD1. The CDR3 consists of 15 residues. V lost 1 base and J lost 6; bases outside the gene matches: 5. The CDR3 DNA sequence: TGTGCCAGCAGTTTAGGACAGGGAAACTCCGGGGAGCTGTTTTTT. This encodes CASSLGQGNSGELFF.

This chain uses TRBV15 with TRBJ2-7, with a weak D call TRBD2 (7 bases). There are 18 residues in the CDR3. Trimming pared 2 bases from V and 4 bases from J, leaving 24 bases between. Germline CDR1 and CDR2: LNHNV and YYDKDF (reference sequence). CDR3 in DNA: TGTGCCACCAGCAGACACAGGGAGGGGGAAGGGGGATTTTACGAGCAGTACTTC. Translation gives CATSRHREGEGGFYEQYF.

CDR3 sequence (DNA): TGTGCCAGCAGCTATCCATCTAGGGGACGGGGCAGCTCCTACAATGAGCAGTTCTTC. This gives the protein CASSYPSRGRGSSYNEQFF. The V call is TRBV11-2, the J call TRBJ2-1; D tentatively fits TRBD1 or TRBD2 (5 bases each). The V and J ends lost 4 bases and 0 bases respectively, with 22 bases between them. CDR3 length: 19 residues. Germline V CDR1 and CDR2: SGHAT, FQNNGV. Full variable domain (rest looked up from reference TRBV11-2 and TRBJ2-1): EAGVAQSPRYKIIEKRQSVAFWCNPISGHATLYWYQQILGQGPKLLIQFQNNGVVDDSQLPKDRFSAERLKGVDSTLKIQPAKLEDSAVYLCASSYPSRGRGSSYNEQFFGPGTRLTVL.

This clonotype was recorded many times. This chain links TRBV20-1 with TRBJ2-2; TRBD2 aligns across 7 bases. Per the germline V gene, CDR1 is DFQATT and CDR2 is SNEGSKA (reference sequence). V lost 6 bases to trimming and J lost 4 bases; unmatched junction nucleotides: 14. This CDR3 has 16 amino acids. In nucleotides, the CDR3 is TGCAGTGCCCCGCATGAGGGAGGGCCTTTCACCGGGGAGCTGTTTTTT. Translated, it gives CSAPHEGGPFTGELFF.

The gene calls are TRBV4-3 and TRBJ2-2; a possible D gene is TRBD1 (6 bases). Looked up from germline, CDR1 is LGHNA and CDR2 is YSLEER. The CDR3 sequence is 16 residues long. V was clipped by 3 bases and J by 2 bases, with 13 bases between them. The CDR3 reads CASSQSGTTNTGELFF. The DNA of the CDR3 is TGCGCCAGCAGCCAGTCCGGGACAACCAACACCGGGGAGCTGTTTTTT.

The chain has TRBV19 and TRBJ2-1; D possibly corresponds to TRBD1 (6 bases). The CDR3 is 15 amino acids. CDR1 and CDR2 from the germline V gene are LNHDA and SQIVND (reference sequence). Between the trimmed V and J ends, which lost 4 bases and 0 bases, there was a span of 10 bases. CDR3 residues: CASSRLQGSYNEQFF. DNA of the CDR3: TGTGCCAGTAGTAGGTTACAGGGCTCCTACAATGAGCAGTTCTTC.

There are a few counts of this clonotype. CDR3 sequence: CASSQSLGPGELFF. CDR3 nucleotide sequence: TGTGCCAGCAGCCAAAGTCTAGGTCCCGGGGAGCTGTTTTTT. The V call is TRBV7-9, the J call TRBJ2-2; the D is unclear. Germline CDR1 SEHNR, CDR2 FQNEAQ (reference sequence). Between the trimmed V and J ends, which lost 5 bases and 6 bases, there was a span of 13 bases. The CDR3 runs to 14 residues.

In this sample, this clonotype turned up a few times. This sequence joins TRBV9 and TRBJ2-2; D might be TRBD2 (6 bases). CDR3 length: 15 amino acids. V was cut by 4 bases and J by 5 bases, with 15 bases left in between. CDR1 and CDR2 (germline): SGDLS, YYNGEE. CDR3 coding DNA: TGTGCCAGCAGCCTGGGACTGGAGATTACCGGGGAGCTGTTTTTT. Amino acids: CASSLGLEITGELFF.

This clonotype turned up a few times. The rearrangement uses TRBV6-5 and TRBJ1-1, with 9 positions matching TRBD1. With 4 bases clipped from V and 11 bases from J, the junction kept 8 bases outside the gene matches. The CDR3 sequence is 13 residues long. Germline CDR1 is MNHEY and CDR2 is SVGAGI. DNA for the CDR3: TGTGCCAGCAGTTCCCGGGGGACAGGGAAGGCTTTCTTT. Amino acids: CASSSRGTGKAFF.

The rearrangement joins TRBV28 to TRBJ2-5, with D maybe TRBD1 (6 bases). The CDR3 has 17 residues. The ends were cut back, 1 base at V and 2 bases at J, with 17 bases in the middle. Germline V gene data show CDR1 as MDHEN and CDR2 as SYDVKM. In DNA form, the CDR3 reads TGTGCCAGCAGTTTATTTTGGGGGTCCAGGGGACAAGAGACCCAGTACTTC. Amino acids: CASSLFWGSRGQETQYF.